These 9 T cell receptor beta chains were all obtained from the same sample, sequenced in a study of shared clonotypes between healthy human individuals. Repertoires were generated with immunoSEQ multiplex PCR, while TCRdb's copy carries only in-frame clones and drops some. The repertoire includes approximately 2.5 million clones, 90% to 95% of them detected once, and 0.35% to 0.45% sits in the top ten. The specimen sequenced was naive CD4+ T cells from PBMCs. Subset here: CD45RA+ positively selected. The receptors stem from a man between 18 and 35 years old in good health. Some clones in this sample may be carry-over from other donors' samples.

The chain recombines TRBV6-1 with TRBJ2-3, with D maybe TRBD1 (6 bases). Germline lookup yields CDR1 MNHNS and CDR2 SASEGT. V was pared by 11 bases and J by 5 bases, with 17 bases between. The CDR3 covers 13 residues. CDR3 nucleotide sequence: TGTGCCTCCAAGGTGGGGGCGGGAGATACGCAGTATTTT. Translation gives CASKVGAGDTQYF.

This chain connects TRBV7-9 to TRBJ2-2, with a possible D match to TRBD1 (5 bases). The CDR3 has 15 amino acids. The V end was cut by 10 bases, the J end by 7 bases, with 22 bases between. Germline loops: CDR1 SEHNR, CDR2 FQNEAQ (reference sequence). The CDR3 region is CATAIAPFQGGELFF. The CDR3 DNA reads as TGTGCCACCGCAATTGCTCCGTTCCAGGGCGGGGAGCTGTTTTTT.

This chain uses TRBV5-1 with TRBJ2-5; tentatively, D is TRBD1 (6 bases). Germline V gene lookup returns CDR1 SGHRS and CDR2 YFSETQ. There are 15 residues in the CDR3. Trimming shortened V by 1 base and J by 5 bases, and 15 bases separated the two germline ends. CDR3 region: CASSLQMGAGETQYF. The CDR3 bases are TGCGCCAGCAGCTTGCAAATGGGGGCCGGGGAGACCCAGTACTTC.

The V and J genes are TRBV28 and TRBJ1-2, with 7 positions matching TRBD1. This CDR3 has 14 amino acids. The germline gives CDR1 MDHEN, CDR2 SYDVKM. Trimming removed 2 bases from V and 4 bases from J; junction bases left unmatched: 4. The CDR3: CASSLVSGGYGYTF. CDR3 DNA: TGTGCCAGCAGTTTAGTCTCAGGGGGCTATGGCTACACCTTC.

The chain combines TRBV28 with TRBJ1-4; TRBD1 is a possible D gene (6 bases). V shed 5 bases and J shed 6 bases, with 13 bases lying between them. The length of the CDR3 is 14 residues. Per the germline V gene, CDR1 is MDHEN and CDR2 is SYDVKM. CDR3 bases: TGTGCCAGCAGTCAACAGGGAATCGATGAAAAACTGTTTTTT. Translating it yields CASSQQGIDEKLFF.

This clone was picked up one time. The V call is TRBV28, the J call TRBJ1-1, with D uncertain. Trimming left V 7 bases short and J 0 bases short, with 9 bases between. Germline values: CDR1 MDHEN, CDR2 SYDVKM. This CDR3 contains 13 residues. CDR3 amino acids: CASTTRLNTEAFF. CDR3 nucleotide sequence: TGTGCCAGCACGACCCGATTGAACACTGAAGCTTTCTTT.

Worth noting for this clone: Distinct nucleotide sequences in the sample also encode this CDR3. This chain joins TRBV5-1 and TRBJ2-2; D unclear. The CDR3 spans 14 residues. Germline V lookup: CDR1 SGHRS, CDR2 YFSETQ. The ends were cut back, 0 bases at V and 2 bases at J, with 5 bases in the middle. The chain's CDR3 is CASSLVPNTGELFF. For the CDR3, the DNA is TGCGCCAGCAGCTTGGTTCCTAACACCGGGGAGCTGTTTTTT.

This chain connects TRBV11-3 to TRBJ2-2; no clear D gene. V lost 5 bases, J lost 2 bases, and 0 bases lay in between. Per the germline V gene, CDR1 is SGHNT and CDR2 is YENEEA. The CDR3 totals 11 residues. CDR3: CASSNTGELFF. The CDR3 DNA sequence: TGTGCCAGCAGCAACACCGGGGAGCTGTTTTTT.

The rearrangement uses TRBV10-3 and TRBJ2-3; no reliable D call. V was cut by 6 bases and J by 1 base, with 11 bases left in between. CDR3 length: 14 residues. Germline CDR1 ENHRY, CDR2 SYGVKD. The CDR3 DNA reads TGTGCCATCAGGGACCGGTGGGGCACAGATACGCAGTATTTT. Its translation is CAIRDRWGTDTQYF.